The rows below give T cell receptor beta chains drawn from one sample of a study of OX40 agonist ivuxolimab in advanced cancers. The assay was immunoSEQ multiplex PCR, and TCRdb's table has in-frame clones only and misses some. Of around 94,000 clones listed, about 93% are singletons. Sequences were derived from CD4+ or CD8+ T cells sorted from blood, sampled in a trial of the OX40 agonist ivuxolimab. The receptors come from an adult with an advanced solid tumor such as melanoma, head and neck, liver or kidney cancer. Each CDR3 is given with its conserved first and last residue. Fields, in order: J gene, V gene, D gene, clone size, CDR3 DNA, CDR3 protein. A D gene is named only where the DNA matches it firmly. Clone size is not always given. Where it is, it says once, few, many or a class for expanded clones.

TRBJ2-2 TRBV7-2 - - TGTGCCAGCAGGTCCTGGGGCTCGAACACCGGGGAGCTGTTTTTT CASRSWGSNTGELFF
TRBJ2-3 TRBV6-5 TRBD1 once TGTGCCACCCGGAGGGGGGGACAGGGGACAGATACGCAGTATTTT CATRRGGQGTDTQYF
TRBJ2-1 TRBV7-2 - - TGTGCCAGCAGCTTAGTTGGCCGGTACAATGAGCAGTTCTTC CASSLVGRYNEQFF
TRBJ1-1 TRBV7-9 - few TGTGCCAGCAGCCCTCCTCGGATAGGGCGGACTGAAGCTTTCTTT CASSPPRIGRTEAFF
TRBJ2-7 TRBV4-1 TRBD2 - TGCGCCAGCAGCCCGGGACTGCGGGGGGGATACGAGCAGTACTTC CASSPGLRGGYEQYF
TRBJ2-7 TRBV15 - - TGTGCCACCAGCAGAGATCCCGCCTACGAGCAGTACTTC CATSRDPAYEQYF
TRBJ1-2 TRBV19 TRBD1 - TGTGCCAGTAGTATGGACAGGTTCTATGGCTACACCTTC CASSMDRFYGYTF
TRBJ2-5 TRBV5-6 - - TGTGCCAGCAGCCCGCTCGCGGGGTTGGGAGAGACCCAGTACTTC CASSPLAGLGETQYF
TRBJ1-3 TRBV6-1 - - TGTGCCAGCAGCACGAGCTCTGGAAACACCATATATTTT CASSTSSGNTIYF
TRBJ1-1 TRBV6-1 - - TGTGCCAGCAGTTCCGAGGGCACACAAAGGGCTGAAGCTTTCTTT CASSSEGTQRAEAFF
TRBJ2-7 TRBV25-1 TRBD1 - TGTGCCAGCAGTGAATTGAACGGGGACAGGGGCTACGAGCAGTACTTC CASSELNGDRGYEQYF
TRBJ2-7 TRBV10-2 - - TGCGCCAGCAGTGAGCCTCCGGGGGCTGGCTCCTACGAGCAGTACTTC CASSEPPGAGSYEQYF
TRBJ1-1 TRBV7-8 - - TGTGCCAGCAGCGACCCCCGAGGGGCGGGCACTGAAGCTTTCTTT CASSDPRGAGTEAFF
TRBJ2-1 TRBV15 TRBD2 - TGTGCCACCAGCAGTGGTTCCTATAGCGGGAGGGCCTACAATGAGCAGTTCTTC CATSSGSYSGRAYNEQFF
TRBJ2-5 TRBV11-2 TRBD1 - TGTGCCAGCAGCTCCTACAGGGGGCAGGGTCAAGAGACCCAGTACTTC CASSSYRGQGQETQYF
TRBJ2-5 TRBV7-9 TRBD1 - TGTGCCAGCAGCTCCAGACAGGGCGGTGCGGAGACCCAGTACTTC CASSSRQGGAETQYF
TRBJ1-3 TRBV9 - - TGTGCCAGCAGCGTAGCATCAGGGGCTGGAAACACCATATATTTT CASSVASGAGNTIYF
TRBJ2-5 TRBV27 - once TGTGCCAGCAGTTTATTGGGGGAGACCCAGTACTTC CASSLLGETQYF
TRBJ1-2 TRBV7-2 - - TGTGCCAGCAGCCCTACAAACAGCCGAACCCCTATGGGCTACACCTTC CASSPTNSRTPMGYTF
TRBJ2-7 TRBV19 TRBD2 - TGTGCCAGTAGTATAGGACTAGCGCCCAACTACGAGCAGTACTTC CASSIGLAPNYEQYF
TRBJ2-3 TRBV5-1 - - TGCGCCAGCAGCTTGGTCGCTAGATCAGATACGCAGTATTTT CASSLVARSDTQYF
TRBJ1-1 TRBV7-8 - - TGTGCCAGCAGGAAGCGGGGGAACACTGAAGCTTTCTTT CASRKRGNTEAFF
TRBJ1-1 TRBV11-3 - - TGTGCCAGCAGCCTCCCTAGGTACCCTGAAGCTTTCTTT CASSLPRYPEAFF
TRBJ1-1 TRBV19 - few TGTGCCAGTAGTATGACAGGGAACACTGAAGCTTTCTTT CASSMTGNTEAFF
TRBJ2-2 TRBV19 TRBD2 - TGTGCCAGTAGTACCAATAGCGGGAGGGGTACCGGGGAGCTGTTTTTT CASSTNSGRGTGELFF
TRBJ1-1 TRBV7-2 - - TGTGCCAGCAGCTTACTAACCCCCGAAGCTTTCTTT CASSLLTPEAFF
TRBJ2-2 TRBV9 TRBD2 - TGTGCCAGCAGCGCTACGGGAGGTCGGAACACCGGGGAGCTGTTTTTT CASSATGGRNTGELFF
TRBJ1-5 TRBV21-1 - - TGTGCCAGCAGCACCAGGCGGCCAGTCAATCAGCCCCAGCATTTT CASSTRRPVNQPQHF
TRBJ2-1 TRBV7-7 TRBD2 - TGTGCTAGCAGCCCGCAGGGACTAGCGGGAGGGGATGAGCAGTTCTTC CASSPQGLAGGDEQFF
TRBJ2-1 TRBV6-5 TRBD2 - TGTGCCAGCAGTTACCGGACTAGCGGGAGCAATGAGCAGTTCTTC CASSYRTSGSNEQFF
TRBJ2-7 TRBV7-3 - - TGTGCCAGCAGCCCCGAGAGTGTACCTACGGGGCAGTACTTC CASSPESVPTGQYF
TRBJ2-1 TRBV14 - - TGTGCCAGTAATGGATGGGGGGATACCGCAGAGCAGTTCTTC CASNGWGDTAEQFF
TRBJ2-7 TRBV19 - - TGTGCCAGTAGTGTGGGAGTGTCCTACGAGCAGTACTTC CASSVGVSYEQYF
TRBJ1-1 TRBV11-2 - - TGTGCCAGCAGCCCACCTGGAGGGGAAGCTTTCTTT CASSPPGGEAFF
TRBJ2-7 TRBV7-9 TRBD2 - TGTGCCAGCAGCTTAGGGTTTCGGGAGGCCTACGAGCAGTACTTC CASSLGFREAYEQYF
TRBJ2-3 TRBV11-2 TRBD1 - TGTGCCAGCAGCCCCTGGGGGTGGGGACAGTTCCTGACAGATACGCAGTATTTT CASSPWGWGQFLTDTQYF
TRBJ2-6 TRBV7-2 - - TGTGCCAGCAGCGCACAGCCCTCTGGGGCCAACGTCCTGACTTTC CASSAQPSGANVLTF
TRBJ2-1 TRBV6-4 - - TGTGCCAGCAGTGAACAAAGGGGCGCCTACAATGAGCAGTTCTTC CASSEQRGAYNEQFF
TRBJ2-5 TRBV9 - - TGTGCCAGCAGCGTAGAAGGGGAAGAGACCCAGTACTTC CASSVEGEETQYF
TRBJ2-7 TRBV18 TRBD1 - TGTGCCAGCTCACCTGGTTTTGGGACAGGCTCCTACGAGCAGTACTTC CASSPGFGTGSYEQYF
TRBJ2-7 TRBV28 TRBD1 - TGTGCCAGCAGACAGGGGGGTTACGGCGAGCAGTACTTC CASRQGGYGEQYF
TRBJ1-2 TRBV5-4 TRBD1 - TGTGCCAGCAGCCAGGCAGGGGGTCTCTATGGCTACACCTTC CASSQAGGLYGYTF
TRBJ2-7 TRBV5-1 TRBD1 - TGCGCCAGCAGCGGGACAGGGGGCTTTTACGAGCAGTACTTC CASSGTGGFYEQYF
TRBJ1-5 TRBV4-1 - - TGCGCCAGCAGCCAAGTGGCAGCTTTGGATGGCAATCAGCCCCAGCATTTT CASSQVAALDGNQPQHF
TRBJ2-3 TRBV2 TRBD2 once TGTGCCAGCAGGCAGCGGGAGCGATACACAGATACGCAGTATTTT CASRQRERYTDTQYF
TRBJ2-7 TRBV12-5 - - TGTGCTAGTGGTTTGGGTCGGGGTGCCTACGAGCAGTACTTC CASGLGRGAYEQYF
TRBJ2-7 TRBV29-1 - - TGCAGCGTTGAATTGTCAGGGCCCGAGCAGTACTTC CSVELSGPEQYF
TRBJ1-3 TRBV25-1 - once TGTGCCAGCAGTGCCACCGGCCGGTTTGGAAACACCATATATTTT CASSATGRFGNTIYF
TRBJ2-7 TRBV19 - - TGTGCCAGTAGAAACAGGGGGGGAGACTACGAGCAGTACTTC CASRNRGGDYEQYF
TRBJ2-3 TRBV27 TRBD1 - TGTGCCAGCAGTCGACAGGGAAACACAGATACGCAGTATTTT CASSRQGNTDTQYF
TRBJ2-5 TRBV5-1 - - TGCGCCAGCAGCTTGCAGTTCCAAGAGACCCAGTACTTC CASSLQFQETQYF
TRBJ2-3 TRBV5-1 TRBD1 - TGCGCCAGCAGCTTGGCCGGGACAGGGGCGACAGATACGCAGTATTTT CASSLAGTGATDTQYF
TRBJ1-2 TRBV11-2 - - TGTGCCAGCAGCTTAGGAGGGTCACCTAACTATGGCTACACCTTC CASSLGGSPNYGYTF
TRBJ1-1 TRBV6-1 - - TGTGCCAGCGGCAGTCTAATGGAAGCTTTCTTT CASGSLMEAFF
TRBJ2-5 TRBV5-1 TRBD1 - TGCGCCAGCAGCTTGACAGGGGTCGGAGAGACCCAGTACTTC CASSLTGVGETQYF